This T cell receptor (beta chain) was recovered during a study of T cell repertoires in cytomegalovirus infection. This clonotype was detected many times. The CDR3 spans 14 residues. Germline CDR1 reads SGHTA; CDR2 reads FQGNSA. V shed 5 bases and J shed 8 bases, with 15 bases lying between them. One entry per CDR3 protein, called by TCRdb with MiXCR from the reads. The sample records around 260,000 distinct CDR3 sequences, approximately 8.3% being singletons. This rearrangement joins TRBV7-2 to TRBJ1-4, with a tentative D call TRBD1 (5 bases). Sequencing was performed on PBMCs. This receptor was taken from a human donor in good health (CMV status not recorded). Some clones in this sample may be carry-over from other donors' samples. CDR3 sequence reads: CASSEWGRKEKLFF. CDR3 bases: TGTGCCAGCAGCGAGTGGGGACGGAAGGAAAAACTGTTTTTT.